The 7 T cell receptor beta chains below were found in one sample sequenced in a study of graft-versus-host responses after intestinal transplantation (dated by TCRdb to the early 2020s). The library was built by means of the immunoSEQ multiplex PCR assay. As stored in TCRdb, this immuneACCESS dataset retains in-frame rearrangements with V and J assigned. A fraction of the clones does not appear; measured against another copy, unresolved V genes explain less than half of the discrepancy, and the remainder lacks a known reason. Counted in this sample were 90,000 to 95,000 clones; roughly nine tenths of them appeared once. The ten largest clonotypes hold approximately 0.54% of the sample. No antigen is known for these receptors. This sample's time point label indicates: cells obtained before transplantation from donor or recipient. Specimen: unstimulated CD8+ T cells sorted from spleen or lymph node cells, collected before intestinal transplant. Source of these receptors: a human donor who received an intestinal transplant.

This sequence joins TRBV27 and TRBJ2-7; 9 nucleotides line up with TRBD2. This CDR3 is 13 amino acids long. V lost 6 bases, J lost 0 bases, and 0 bases stayed unmatched. The germline gives CDR1 MNHEY, CDR2 SMNVEV (reference sequence). CDR3 nucleotide sequence: TGTGCCAGCAGACTAGCGGGCTCCTACGAGCAGTACTTC. Protein product: CASRLAGSYEQYF.

The chain is built from TRBV9 and TRBJ2-7, with TRBD2 matching over 13 bases. The CDR3 runs to 15 residues. Germline V gene lookup returns CDR1 SGDLS and CDR2 YYNGEE. After removal of 2 bases from V and 5 bases from J, the junction contained 4 bases not matched to a gene. The CDR3, as DNA: TGTGCCAGCAGCGTGGACGGACTAGCGGGGGACGAGCAGTACTTC. It specifies CASSVDGLAGDEQYF.

This clone has just one count. The V and J genes are TRBV15 and TRBJ2-5; D remains unclear. The CDR3 is made up of 13 amino acids. V lost 3 bases and J 0 bases, leaving 5 bases between the germline ends. CDR1 is LNHNV, CDR2 YYDKDF, per germline (reference sequence). The CDR3 sequence is CATSSRDQETQYF. The CDR3 DNA reads as TGTGCCACCAGCAGTCGGGACCAAGAGACCCAGTACTTC.

This chain connects TRBV7-6 to TRBJ1-1; D ambiguous. The CDR3 extends over 15 amino acids. The germline gives CDR1 SGHVS, CDR2 FNYEAQ. V lost 4 bases, J lost 3 bases, and 15 bases lay in between. Here the CDR3 reads CASSSPSGVHTEAFF. CDR3 in DNA: TGTGCCAGCAGCTCTCCCTCCGGGGTTCACACTGAAGCTTTCTTT.

This clone has more than one count but fewer than ten. This chain joins TRBV13 and TRBJ2-7; TRBD2 aligns across 7 bases. The CDR3 totals 13 residues. Losses at the gene ends were 1 base for V and 3 bases for J; bases not matched to a gene: 0. Looked up from germline, CDR1 is PRHDT and CDR2 is FYEKMQ (reference sequence). CDR3 coding DNA: TGTGCCAGCAGCTTAGAGCGGGGCTACGAGCAGTACTTC. Residues: CASSLERGYEQYF. Variable domain in full (rest from reference TRBV13 and TRBJ2-7): AAGVIQSPRHLIKEKRETATLKCYPIPRHDTVYWYQQGPGQDPQFLISFYEKMQSDKGSIPDRFSAQQFSDYHSELNMSSLELGDSALYFCASSLERGYEQYFGPGTRLTVT.

The genes are TRBV5-4 and TRBJ2-3, with a tentative D call TRBD2 (5 bases). V dropped 2 bases and J dropped 2 bases, with 15 bases sitting between them. This CDR3 has 16 amino acids. The V gene's germline CDR1 is SGHNT and CDR2 YYREEE (reference sequence). The CDR3 DNA sequence: TGTGCCAGCAGCTTAGAATATAGCGCCACCACAGATACGCAGTATTTT. Encoded protein: CASSLEYSATTDTQYF.

This clone was recorded a few times. V is TRBV30 and J is TRBJ1-4, with D perhaps matching TRBD1 (6 bases). The V gene lost 5 bases and the J gene lost 1 base, with 11 bases spanning the gap. There are 14 residues in the CDR3. Germline lookup yields CDR1 GTSNPN and CDR2 SVGIG (reference sequence). CDR3 region: CAWGPGVTNEKLFF. The CDR3 region has the DNA TGTGCCTGGGGCCCAGGGGTAACTAATGAAAAACTGTTTTTT.